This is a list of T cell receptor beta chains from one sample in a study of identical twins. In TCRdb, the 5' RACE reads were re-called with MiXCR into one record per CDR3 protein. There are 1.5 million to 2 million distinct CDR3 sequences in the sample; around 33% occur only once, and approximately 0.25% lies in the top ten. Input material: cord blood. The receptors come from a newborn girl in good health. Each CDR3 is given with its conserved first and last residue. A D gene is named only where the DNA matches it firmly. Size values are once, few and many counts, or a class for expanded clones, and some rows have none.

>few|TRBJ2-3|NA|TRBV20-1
CSARFPLASPSTDTQYF
TGCAGTGCTAGATTCCCCCTAGCGAGCCCTAGCACAGATACGCAGTATTTT
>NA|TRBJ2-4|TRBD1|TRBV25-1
CTSSEDRAKNIQYF
TGTACCAGCTCGGAGGACAGGGCCAAAAACATTCAGTACTTC
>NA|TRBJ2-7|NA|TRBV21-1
CASTADRGLTYEQYF
TGTGCCAGCACTGCGGACAGGGGGCTAACCTACGAGCAGTACTTC
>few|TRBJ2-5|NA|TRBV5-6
CASSLQGFQETQYF
TGTGCCAGCAGTCTACAGGGTTTCCAAGAGACCCAGTACTTC
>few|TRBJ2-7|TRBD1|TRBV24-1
CATSTGKTGGLQYF
TGTGCCACCAGTACGGGTAAAACAGGGGGCTTGCAGTACTTC
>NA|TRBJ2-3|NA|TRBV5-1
CASSADSSDTQYF
TGCGCCAGCAGCGCTGACAGTTCAGATACGCAGTATTTT
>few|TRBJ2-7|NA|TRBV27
CASSFTGKAAEQYF
TGTGCCAGCAGTTTTACAGGGAAAGCTGCCGAGCAGTACTTC
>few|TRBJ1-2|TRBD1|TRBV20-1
CSATPTGAPTYGYTF
TGCAGTGCTACCCCCACAGGGGCCCCTACTTATGGCTACACCTTC
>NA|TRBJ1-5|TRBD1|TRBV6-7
CASSYSLRQGSRQPQHF
TGTGCCAGCAGTTACTCGCTCCGACAGGGGAGTAGGCAGCCCCAGCATTTT
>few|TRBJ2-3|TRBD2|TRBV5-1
CASSLVSSGRRGRDTQYF
TGCGCCAGCAGCTTGGTCTCTAGCGGGAGACGGGGGCGGGATACGCAGTATTTT
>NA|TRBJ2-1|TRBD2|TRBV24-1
CATSDLTSGNEQFF
TGTGCCACCAGTGATTTGACTAGCGGCAATGAGCAGTTCTTC
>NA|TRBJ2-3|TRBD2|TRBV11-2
CASSPPRTRGDTQYF
TGTGCCAGCAGCCCTCCCAGGACTAGAGGAGATACGCAGTATTTT
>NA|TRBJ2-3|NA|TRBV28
CASSSSFNVVSGQYF
TGTGCCAGCAGTTCATCGTTCAACGTAGTAAGTGGGCAGTATTTT
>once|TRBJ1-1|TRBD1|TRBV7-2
CASSQQGGWPEAFF
TGTGCCAGCAGCCAACAGGGGGGATGGCCTGAAGCTTTCTTT
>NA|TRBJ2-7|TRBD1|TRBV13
CASRQYRDREGPPYEQYF
TGTGCCAGCAGACAATACCGGGACAGGGAGGGCCCACCCTACGAGCAGTACTTC
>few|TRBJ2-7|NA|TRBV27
CASSQHLQGAYEQYF
TGTGCCAGCAGTCAACACCTACAGGGCGCCTACGAGCAGTACTTC
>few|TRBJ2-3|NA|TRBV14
CASSDRPPDTQYF
TGTGCCAGCAGTGACAGGCCCCCCGATACGCAGTATTTT
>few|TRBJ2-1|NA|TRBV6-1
CASSEVGASHEQFF
TGTGCCAGCAGTGAAGTCGGCGCTTCCCATGAGCAGTTCTTC
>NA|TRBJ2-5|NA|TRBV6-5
CASSYFPGGRETQYF
TGTGCCAGCAGTTACTTTCCCGGGGGAAGAGAGACCCAGTACTTC
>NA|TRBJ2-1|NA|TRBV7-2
CASSLDGSGYSYNEQFF
TGTGCCAGCAGCTTAGATGGTAGCGGATACTCCTACAATGAGCAGTTCTTC
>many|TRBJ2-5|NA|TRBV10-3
CAIRDPRSETQYF
TGTGCCATACGGGACCCACGGTCGGAGACCCAGTACTTC
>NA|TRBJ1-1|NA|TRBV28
CASKGDGANTEAFF
TGTGCCAGCAAAGGGGACGGGGCAAACACTGAAGCTTTCTTT
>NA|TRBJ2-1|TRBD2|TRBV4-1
CASSQGRSGGPYNEQFF
TGCGCCAGCAGCCAAGGTCGTAGCGGGGGCCCCTACAATGAGCAGTTCTTC
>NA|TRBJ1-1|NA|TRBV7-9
CASSFFDSGPEAFF
TGTGCCAGCAGCTTCTTCGATTCAGGCCCTGAAGCTTTCTTT
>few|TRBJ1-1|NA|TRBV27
CASSLLDRLNTEAFF
TGTGCCAGCAGTTTACTCGACAGGTTGAACACTGAAGCTTTCTTT
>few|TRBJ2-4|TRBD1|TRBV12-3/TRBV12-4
CASSRTGQKNIQYF
TGTGCCAGCAGTAGGACAGGTCAGAAAAACATTCAGTACTTC
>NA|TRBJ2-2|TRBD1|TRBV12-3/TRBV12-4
CASRGTGATGELFF
TGTGCCAGCAGGGGGACAGGGGCGACCGGGGAGCTGTTTTTT
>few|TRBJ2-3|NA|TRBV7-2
CASSWDSRRTDTQYF
TGTGCCAGCAGCTGGGATAGCCGCCGCACAGATACGCAGTATTTT
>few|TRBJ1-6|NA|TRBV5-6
CASSLGAGLNSPLHF
TGTGCCAGCAGCTTGGGGGCAGGGTTGAATTCACCCCTCCACTTT
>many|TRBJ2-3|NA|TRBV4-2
CASSQDALGVDTQYF
TGTGCCAGCAGCCAAGATGCCCTAGGGGTAGATACGCAGTATTTT
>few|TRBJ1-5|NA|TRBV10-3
CAIQGWGNQPQHF
TGTGCCATACAGGGATGGGGCAATCAGCCCCAGCATTTT
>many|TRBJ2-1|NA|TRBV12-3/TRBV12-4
CASSLVPHDEQFF
TGTGCCAGCAGTTTAGTACCCCACGATGAGCAGTTCTTC
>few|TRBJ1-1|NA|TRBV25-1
CASSEPDGLNTEAFF
TGTGCCAGCAGTGAACCGGACGGGTTGAACACTGAAGCTTTCTTT
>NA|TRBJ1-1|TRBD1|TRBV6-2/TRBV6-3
CASSSHDRGPGEAFF
TGTGCCAGCAGTTCACACGACAGGGGGCCAGGTGAAGCTTTCTTT
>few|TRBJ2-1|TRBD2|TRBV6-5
CASSYARTSALSYNEQFF
TGTGCCAGCAGTTACGCCCGGACTAGCGCTCTTTCCTACAATGAGCAGTTCTTC
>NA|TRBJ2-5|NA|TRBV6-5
CASSYHRAYQETQYF
TGTGCCAGCAGTTACCACAGGGCCTACCAAGAGACCCAGTACTTC
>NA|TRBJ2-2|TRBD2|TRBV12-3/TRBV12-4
CASSVVAGGPSGELFF
TGTGCCAGCAGTGTCGTAGCGGGGGGGCCCTCCGGGGAGCTGTTTTTT
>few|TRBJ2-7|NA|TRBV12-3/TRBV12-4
CASSLVSGVEQYF
TGTGCCAGCAGTTTAGTCTCAGGGGTCGAGCAGTACTTC
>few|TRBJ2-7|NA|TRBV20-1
CSARDPQGGYEQYF
TGCAGTGCTAGAGATCCCCAGGGTGGCTACGAGCAGTACTTC
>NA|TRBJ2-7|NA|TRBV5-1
CASGLRIQSYEQYF
TGCGCCAGCGGCTTGCGTATCCAGAGCTACGAGCAGTACTTC
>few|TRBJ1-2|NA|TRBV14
CASSQDSGYYGYTF
TGTGCCAGCAGCCAAGATAGCGGGTACTATGGCTACACCTTC
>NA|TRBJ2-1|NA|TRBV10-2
CASREGLLNEQFF
TGCGCCAGCAGGGAGGGACTCCTTAATGAGCAGTTCTTC
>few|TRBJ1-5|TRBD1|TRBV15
CATRTGGLKNQPQHF
TGTGCCACCAGAACAGGGGGGCTAAAGAATCAGCCCCAGCATTTT
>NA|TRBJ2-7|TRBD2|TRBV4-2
CASSPLWREGPYEQYF
TGTGCCAGCAGCCCGTTGTGGCGGGAGGGCCCCTACGAGCAGTACTTC
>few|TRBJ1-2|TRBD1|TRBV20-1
CSARRGDRLNYGYTF
TGCAGTGCTAGACGGGGGGACAGGCTTAACTATGGCTACACCTTC
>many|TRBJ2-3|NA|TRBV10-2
CASRARDFTDTQYF
TGCGCCAGCAGGGCCAGGGACTTCACAGATACGCAGTATTTT
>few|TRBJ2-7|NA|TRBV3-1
CASSLRAGSNYEQYF
TGTGCCAGCAGCCTGCGGGCGGGATCCAACTACGAGCAGTACTTC
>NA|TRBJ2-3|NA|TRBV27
CASSGGPYSTDTQYF
TGTGCCAGCAGCGGGGGGCCCTATAGCACAGATACGCAGTATTTT
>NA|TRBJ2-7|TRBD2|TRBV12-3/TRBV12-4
CASKDGRAYNEQYF
TGTGCCAGCAAAGACGGGAGGGCCTACAATGAGCAGTACTTC
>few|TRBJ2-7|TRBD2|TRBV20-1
CSARPSGSFTYEQYF
TGCAGTGCTCGCCCTAGCGGGAGCTTCACCTACGAGCAGTACTTC
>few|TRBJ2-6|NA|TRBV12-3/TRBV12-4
CASSSTEGGANVLTF
TGTGCCAGCAGTTCGACAGAAGGCGGGGCCAACGTCCTGACTTTC
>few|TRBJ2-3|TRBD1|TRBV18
CASSPLRDRGYDGTDTQYF
TGTGCCAGCTCACCACTCCGGGACAGGGGGTACGATGGCACAGATACGCAGTATTTT
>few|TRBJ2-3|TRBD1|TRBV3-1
CASSQESRTGGTDTQYF
TGTGCCAGCAGCCAAGAGTCACGGACAGGGGGCACAGATACGCAGTATTTT
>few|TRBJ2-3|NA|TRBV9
CASSVAGGPWDTQYF
TGTGCCAGCAGCGTAGCCGGGGGGCCGTGGGATACGCAGTATTTT
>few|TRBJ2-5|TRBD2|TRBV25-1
CASRTTSGQETQYF
TGTGCCAGCAGGACAACTAGCGGCCAAGAGACCCAGTACTTC
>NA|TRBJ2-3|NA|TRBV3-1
CASSHLEATQYF
TGTGCCAGCAGCCATCTCGAAGCTACGCAGTATTTT